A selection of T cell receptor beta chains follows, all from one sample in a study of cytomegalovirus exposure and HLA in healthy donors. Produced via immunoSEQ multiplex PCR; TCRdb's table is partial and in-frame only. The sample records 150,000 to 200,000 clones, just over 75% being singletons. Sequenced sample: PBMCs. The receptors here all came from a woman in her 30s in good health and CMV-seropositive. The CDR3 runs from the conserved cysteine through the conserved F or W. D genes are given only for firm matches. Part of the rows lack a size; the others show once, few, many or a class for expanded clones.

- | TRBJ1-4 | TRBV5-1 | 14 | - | TGCGCCAGCAGCTTAACAGGGACCAATGAAAAACTGTTTTTT | CASSLTGTNEKLFF
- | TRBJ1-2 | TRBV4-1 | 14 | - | TGCGCCAGCAGCCAAGATTCCGGCCTAGAGGGCTACACCTTC | CASSQDSGLEGYTF
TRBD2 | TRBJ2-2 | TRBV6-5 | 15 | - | TGTGCCAGCAGTCGGTTAGCGGGGGGGCTAGGGGAGCTGTTTTTT | CASSRLAGGLGELFF
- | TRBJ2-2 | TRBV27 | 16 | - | TGTGCCAGCAGTTGGGGAGGGGTAGGGGGCACCGGGGAGCTGTTTTTT | CASSWGGVGGTGELFF
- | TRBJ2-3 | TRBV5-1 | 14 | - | TGCGCCAGCAGCTTTGTGGGGGCTGAAGATACGCAGTATTTT | CASSFVGAEDTQYF
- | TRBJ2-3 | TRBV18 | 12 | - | TGTGCCAGCTCACCATCGGGAGATACGCAGTATTTT | CASSPSGDTQYF
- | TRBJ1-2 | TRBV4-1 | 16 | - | TGCGCCAGCAGCCAAGACCCCGACAGCCAAGTCTATGGCTACACCTTC | CASSQDPDSQVYGYTF
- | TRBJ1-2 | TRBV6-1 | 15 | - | TGTGCCAGCAGTGAAGCGATCGGACAGTTCTATGGCTACACCTTC | CASSEAIGQFYGYTF
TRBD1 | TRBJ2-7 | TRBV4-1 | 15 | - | TGCGCCAGCAGAAACCCGGGACAGGGCATCTACGAGCAGTACTTC | CASRNPGQGIYEQYF
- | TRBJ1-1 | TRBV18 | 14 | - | TGTGCCAGCTCACCCACCGCAGGGGACACTGAAGCTTTCTTT | CASSPTAGDTEAFF
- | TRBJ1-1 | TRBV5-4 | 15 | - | TGTGCCAGCAGCTTGGCTGACAGTTGGCACGCTGAAGCTTTCTTT | CASSLADSWHAEAFF
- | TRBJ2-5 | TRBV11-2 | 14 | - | TGTGCCAGCAGCCCCATGGTAGTCGCAGAGACCCAGTACTTC | CASSPMVVAETQYF
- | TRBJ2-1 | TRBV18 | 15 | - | TGTGCCAGCTCACTTCTCGGGAGCTCCTACAATGAGCAGTTCTTC | CASSLLGSSYNEQFF
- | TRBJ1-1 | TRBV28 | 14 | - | TGTGCCAGCAGTCACGCGTCGGGGGACACTGAAGCTTTCTTT | CASSHASGDTEAFF
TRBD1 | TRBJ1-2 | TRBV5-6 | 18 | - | TGTGCCAGCAGCTTGGGGGGGACAGGGGTCTCCTCGGGGGATGGCTACACCTTC | CASSLGGTGVSSGDGYTF
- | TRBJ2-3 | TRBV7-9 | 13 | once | TGTGCCAGCAGCCTTCCTCTCACAGATACGCAGTATTTT | CASSLPLTDTQYF
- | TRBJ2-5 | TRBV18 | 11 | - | TGTGCCAGCTCACCCGAAGAGACCCAGTACTTC | CASSPEETQYF
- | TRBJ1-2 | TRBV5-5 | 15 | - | TGTGCCAGCAGCTTGGCTGGGGGGGCAACATATGGCTACACCTTC | CASSLAGGATYGYTF
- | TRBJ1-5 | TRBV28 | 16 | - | TGTGCCAGCAGTTCCGGACAGAGGAGCAGCAATCAGCCCCAGCATTTT | CASSSGQRSSNQPQHF
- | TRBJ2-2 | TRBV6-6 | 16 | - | TGTGCCAGCAGTTACTTGGGACACCCCTCCCCCGGGGAGCTGTTTTTT | CASSYLGHPSPGELFF
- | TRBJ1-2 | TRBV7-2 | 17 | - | TGTGCCAGCAGCTTAACAGCACACGACTACGCTAACTATGGCTACACCTTC | CASSLTAHDYANYGYTF
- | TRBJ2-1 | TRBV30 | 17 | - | TGTGCCTGGAGTGGGCCAGACTCAACTGGTCTCTTAAATGAGCAGTTCTTC | CAWSGPDSTGLLNEQFF
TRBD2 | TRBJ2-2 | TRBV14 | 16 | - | TGTGCCAGCAGCCACCATGGGGGACTAGCGGGCGGGGAGCTGTTTTTT | CASSHHGGLAGGELFF
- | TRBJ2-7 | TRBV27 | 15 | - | TGTGCCAGCAGTTCTCGGGCAACGGGGGGCGCCGAGCAGTACTTC | CASSSRATGGAEQYF
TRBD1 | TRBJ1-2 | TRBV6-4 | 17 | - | TGTGCCAGCAAACTCACCGCCGGGACAGGGGATAACTATGGCTACACCTTC | CASKLTAGTGDNYGYTF
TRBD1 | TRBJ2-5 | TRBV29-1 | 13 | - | TGCAGCGTCGGGGACAGGGGGCGGGAGACCCAGTACTTC | CSVGDRGRETQYF
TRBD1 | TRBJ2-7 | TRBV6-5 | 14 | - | TGTGCCAGCAGGGAGGGACAGGGGGCTTACGAGCAGTACTTC | CASREGQGAYEQYF
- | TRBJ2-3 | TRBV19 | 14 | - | TGTGCCAGTAGTGACGGGATCCGCACAGATACGCAGTATTTT | CASSDGIRTDTQYF
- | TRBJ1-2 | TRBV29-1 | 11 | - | TGCAGCGTTGGGGGAGGGTATGGCTACACCTTC | CSVGGGYGYTF
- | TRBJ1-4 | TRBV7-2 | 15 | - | TGTGCCAGCAGCTCGAAACAGGTGGACTACGAAAAACTGTTTTTT | CASSSKQVDYEKLFF
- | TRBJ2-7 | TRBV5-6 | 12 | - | TGTGCCAGCAGTAGGCGGTCCTACGAGCAGTACTTC | CASSRRSYEQYF
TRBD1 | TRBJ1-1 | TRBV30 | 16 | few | TGTGCCTGGAGTATCAAACGACAGGGTTTAGGTCCCTTAGCTTTCTTT | CAWSIKRQGLGPLAFF
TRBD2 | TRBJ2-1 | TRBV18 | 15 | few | TGTGCCAGCTCATCGGGGCTAGCGGGCTACAATGAGCAGTTCTTC | CASSSGLAGYNEQFF
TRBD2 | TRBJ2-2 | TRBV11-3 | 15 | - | TGTGCCAGCAGCTCCCGGACTAGCGACGGCGGGGAGCTGTTTTTT | CASSSRTSDGGELFF
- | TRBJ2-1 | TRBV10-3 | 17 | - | TGTGCCATCAGTGAAGGCGGGTCGGTAGGCCTATACAATGAGCAGTTCTTC | CAISEGGSVGLYNEQFF
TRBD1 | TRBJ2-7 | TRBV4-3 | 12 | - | TGCGCCAGCAGCCAGAACCGGGACAGTCAGTACTTC | CASSQNRDSQYF
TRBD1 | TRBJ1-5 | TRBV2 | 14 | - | TGTGCCAGCAGGGACGACAGGGGAAATCAGCCCCAGCATTTT | CASRDDRGNQPQHF
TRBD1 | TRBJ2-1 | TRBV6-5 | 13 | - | TGTGCCAGCAGCCGGGACAGCTACAATGAGCAGTTCTTC | CASSRDSYNEQFF
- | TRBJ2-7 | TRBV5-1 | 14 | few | TGCGCCAGCAGCTTGATAGGGGGCTCCTACGAGCAGTACTTC | CASSLIGGSYEQYF
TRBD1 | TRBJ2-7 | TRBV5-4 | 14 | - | TGTGCCAGCAGTACGGGACAGGGGAACTACGAGCAGTACTTC | CASSTGQGNYEQYF
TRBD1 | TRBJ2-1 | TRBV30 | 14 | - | TGTGCCTGGAGTAAGGGGCAGGGGGTCAATGAGCAGTTCTTC | CAWSKGQGVNEQFF
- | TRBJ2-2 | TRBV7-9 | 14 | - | TGTGCCAGCAGCTTAGCAGGGGGTACCGGGGAGCTGTTTTTT | CASSLAGGTGELFF
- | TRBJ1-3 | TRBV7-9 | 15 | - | TGTGCCAGCAGCTTAGGGGACATCTCTGGAAACACCATATATTTT | CASSLGDISGNTIYF
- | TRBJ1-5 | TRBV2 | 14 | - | TGTGCCAGCAGTGAAAGGGCAGGGGAGCAGCCCCAGCATTTT | CASSERAGEQPQHF
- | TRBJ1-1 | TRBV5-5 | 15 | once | TGTGCCAGCAGCTTGGTAACAGGGTTGGACACTGAAGCTTTCTTT | CASSLVTGLDTEAFF
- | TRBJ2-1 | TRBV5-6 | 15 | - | TGTGCCAGCAGCTTGGTGGAGAGACCCTACAATGAGCAGTTCTTC | CASSLVERPYNEQFF
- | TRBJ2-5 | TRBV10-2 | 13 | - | TGCGCCAGCAGCGTCACGGACCAAGAGACCCAGTACTTC | CASSVTDQETQYF
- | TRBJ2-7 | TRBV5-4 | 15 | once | TGTGCCAGCAGCTCAGATCAGAATCCCCAGGACGAGCAGTACTTC | CASSSDQNPQDEQYF
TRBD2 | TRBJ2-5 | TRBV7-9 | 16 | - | TGTGCCAGCAGCTTAGGGACTAGCGGGAGCACAGAGACCCAGTACTTC | CASSLGTSGSTETQYF
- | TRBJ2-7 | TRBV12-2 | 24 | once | TGTGCAAGTCGCTTAGTGGGGGGGGATCCATTTCGTCAGAAAACCCCACTCCAGATCTACGAGCAGTACTTC | CASRLVGGDPFRQKTPLQIYEQYF
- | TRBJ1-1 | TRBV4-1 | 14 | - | TGCGCCAGCAGCCAAGACCGTATAAACACTGAAGCTTTCTTT | CASSQDRINTEAFF
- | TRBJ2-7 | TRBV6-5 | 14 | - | TGTGCCAGCAGGAGGACAGTGGGCTCCTACGAGCAGTACTTC | CASRRTVGSYEQYF
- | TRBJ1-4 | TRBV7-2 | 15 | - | TGTGCCAGCAGCTTAGCGAGGGCACCTGGTGAAAAACTGTTTTTT | CASSLARAPGEKLFF
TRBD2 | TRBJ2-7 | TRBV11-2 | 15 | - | TGTGCCAGCAGACCAAGGGAGGGGCCCCCCTACGAGCAGTACTTC | CASRPREGPPYEQYF
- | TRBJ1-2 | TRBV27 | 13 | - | TGTGCCAGCAGCTTTCGGAGGCAGTATGGCTACACCTTC | CASSFRRQYGYTF
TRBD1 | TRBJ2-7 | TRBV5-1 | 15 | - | TGCGCCAGCAGCTTGGCAATGGGACAGGACTACGAGCAGTACTTC | CASSLAMGQDYEQYF
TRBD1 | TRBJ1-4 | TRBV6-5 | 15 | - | TGTGCCAGCATTCTTTACCGGGACAGGGGAGAAAAACTGTTTTTT | CASILYRDRGEKLFF
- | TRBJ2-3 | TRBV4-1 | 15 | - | TGCGCCAGCAGCCAAGATTACTCCTACACAGATACGCAGTATTTT | CASSQDYSYTDTQYF